The T cell receptor (beta chain) described here comes from a study of OX40 agonist ivuxolimab in advanced cancers. Study context: With ivuxolimab, an agonistic anti-OX40 (CD134) antibody, patients were treated.

TCRdb keeps only in-frame clones here, not all; method: immunoSEQ multiplex PCR. The data show tens of thousands of clones, with approximately 87% seen just once and around 7.5% held by the top ten. This CDR3 comprises 16 residues. Germline V CDR1 and CDR2: SGHDT, YYEEEE. V was trimmed by 1 base and J by 5 bases, leaving 18 bases between them. This clone was seen only a few times. This sequence joins TRBV5-6 and TRBJ2-5, with D perhaps matching TRBD1 (6 bases). Sequencing was performed on CD4+ or CD8+ T cells sorted from blood, taken in a trial of the OX40 agonist ivuxolimab. This receptor was identified in an adult with an advanced solid tumor such as melanoma, head and neck, liver or kidney cancer. CDR3 residues: CASSLRQALFSETQYF. The CDR3 DNA sequence: TGTGCCAGCAGCTTGAGACAGGCCCTTTTTTCGGAGACCCAGTACTTC.